A selection of T cell receptor beta chains follows, all from one sample in a study of T-cell reconstitution after alpha-beta-depleted transplantation in children. TCRdb reprocessed the PCR reads with MiXCR, giving one entry per CDR3 protein. The sample lists hundreds of thousands of distinct CDR3 sequences, roughly 18% occurring once. The sequenced sample was PBMCs, mostly from graft donor cells, obtained 360 days after TCRalphabeta/CD19-depleted stem cell transplant. The receptor source for this set is a male patient under 10 years old who had a stem cell transplant for acute lymphoblastic leukemia, so the T cells may come from the graft donor. The CDR3 runs from the conserved cysteine through the conserved F or W.

v_call: TRBV10-3
j_call: TRBJ1-5
cdr3_aa: CAISDRDFSNQPQHF

v_call: TRBV6-2/TRBV6-3
j_call: TRBJ1-3
cdr3_aa: CASSLTGVSGNTIYF

v_call: TRBV6-1
j_call: TRBJ1-2
cdr3_aa: CASSHRVGPEYGYTF

v_call: TRBV10-2
j_call: TRBJ2-1
cdr3_aa: CASSESWRPKTNEQFF

v_call: TRBV12-3/TRBV12-4
j_call: TRBJ2-2
cdr3_aa: CASSFAGRATGELFF

v_call: TRBV12-3/TRBV12-4
j_call: TRBJ2-1
cdr3_aa: CASSPGAVNEQFF

v_call: TRBV18
j_call: TRBJ2-7
cdr3_aa: CASSPGTGEQYEQYF

v_call: TRBV29-1
j_call: TRBJ2-1
cdr3_aa: CSVALAAAYNEQFF

v_call: TRBV7-8
j_call: TRBJ1-1
cdr3_aa: CASSRLLTGITEAFF

v_call: TRBV19
j_call: TRBJ1-5
cdr3_aa: CASISGDGLNQPQHF

v_call: TRBV7-2
j_call: TRBJ2-2
cdr3_aa: CASSQLAGVRTGELFF

v_call: TRBV29-1
j_call: TRBJ2-3
cdr3_aa: CSVVSDTQYF

v_call: TRBV28
j_call: TRBJ2-7
cdr3_aa: CASSPTSGGRGYYEQYF

v_call: TRBV12-3/TRBV12-4
j_call: TRBJ2-1
cdr3_aa: CASSLSPGLASSYNEQFF

v_call: TRBV20-1
j_call: TRBJ2-7
cdr3_aa: CSAYGQAYEQYF

v_call: TRBV28
j_call: TRBJ2-7
cdr3_aa: CASSFSSTGVPYIEQYF

v_call: TRBV23-1
j_call: TRBJ2-5
cdr3_aa: CASSHTGLGETQYF

v_call: TRBV19
j_call: TRBJ2-1
cdr3_aa: CASSIDSGTGGYNEQFF

v_call: TRBV12-3/TRBV12-4
j_call: TRBJ2-7
cdr3_aa: CASSHHTDSYEQYF

v_call: TRBV5-1
j_call: TRBJ1-4
cdr3_aa: CASSTDRNEKLFF

v_call: TRBV15
j_call: TRBJ2-5
cdr3_aa: CATSKGQPETQYF

v_call: TRBV5-1
j_call: TRBJ2-1
cdr3_aa: CASSFEGRLGEQFF

v_call: TRBV20-1
j_call: TRBJ2-4
cdr3_aa: CSARVRRLAKNIQYF

v_call: TRBV6-2/TRBV6-3
j_call: TRBJ2-5
cdr3_aa: CASASGETQYF

v_call: TRBV6-1
j_call: TRBJ2-7
cdr3_aa: CASSRDRPNYEQYF

v_call: TRBV6-1
j_call: TRBJ1-1
cdr3_aa: CASSGRDRGYYTEAFF

v_call: TRBV10-3
j_call: TRBJ2-5
cdr3_aa: CAISTGGPLQETQYF

v_call: TRBV4-3
j_call: TRBJ2-3
cdr3_aa: CASSQGFSGGTTDTQYF

v_call: TRBV2
j_call: TRBJ1-4
cdr3_aa: CASSLTGRTNEKLFF

v_call: TRBV20-1
j_call: TRBJ2-3
cdr3_aa: CSAREAQGPTDTQYF

v_call: TRBV29-1
j_call: TRBJ2-1
cdr3_aa: CSAPIGSSGDPTYNEQFF

v_call: TRBV27
j_call: TRBJ2-3
cdr3_aa: CASSRGLEDTDTQYF

v_call: TRBV6-1
j_call: TRBJ2-3
cdr3_aa: CASSPFRDRVDTDTQYF

v_call: TRBV12-3/TRBV12-4
j_call: TRBJ1-1
cdr3_aa: CASSLGVGSWGAVTEAFF

v_call: TRBV12-3/TRBV12-4
j_call: TRBJ2-1
cdr3_aa: CASSLVLMGYNEQFF

v_call: TRBV7-2
j_call: TRBJ2-1
cdr3_aa: CASSLDPTGNEQFF

v_call: TRBV7-2
j_call: TRBJ2-7
cdr3_aa: CASSLERAEQYF

v_call: TRBV11-2
j_call: TRBJ1-3
cdr3_aa: CASSLGGTGNTIYF

v_call: TRBV7-2
j_call: TRBJ2-3
cdr3_aa: CASSPTADTQYF

v_call: TRBV5-1
j_call: TRBJ2-5
cdr3_aa: CASSLEGRLAGGLETQYF

v_call: TRBV20-1
j_call: TRBJ1-1
cdr3_aa: CSARGQGAKNGMNTEAFF

v_call: TRBV18
j_call: TRBJ2-5
cdr3_aa: CASSPMPETQYF

v_call: TRBV7-9
j_call: TRBJ1-4
cdr3_aa: CASSFNRGRNEKLFF

v_call: TRBV20-1
j_call: TRBJ2-5
cdr3_aa: CSARDPSTSGPQETQYF

v_call: TRBV29-1
j_call: TRBJ2-2
cdr3_aa: CSVDWGFGGELFF

v_call: TRBV29-1
j_call: TRBJ1-1
cdr3_aa: CSVVGGREAFF

v_call: TRBV5-6
j_call: TRBJ2-6
cdr3_aa: CASSPRTGISGANVLTF

v_call: TRBV12-3/TRBV12-4
j_call: TRBJ1-5
cdr3_aa: CASKGLGNQPQHF

v_call: TRBV11-2
j_call: TRBJ1-5
cdr3_aa: CASSSGTDQPQHF

v_call: TRBV5-1
j_call: TRBJ1-2
cdr3_aa: CASSLASSGFGYTF

v_call: TRBV5-1
j_call: TRBJ1-1
cdr3_aa: CASSLVGGKNAEAFF

v_call: TRBV5-1
j_call: TRBJ2-5
cdr3_aa: CASSPDGGETQYF